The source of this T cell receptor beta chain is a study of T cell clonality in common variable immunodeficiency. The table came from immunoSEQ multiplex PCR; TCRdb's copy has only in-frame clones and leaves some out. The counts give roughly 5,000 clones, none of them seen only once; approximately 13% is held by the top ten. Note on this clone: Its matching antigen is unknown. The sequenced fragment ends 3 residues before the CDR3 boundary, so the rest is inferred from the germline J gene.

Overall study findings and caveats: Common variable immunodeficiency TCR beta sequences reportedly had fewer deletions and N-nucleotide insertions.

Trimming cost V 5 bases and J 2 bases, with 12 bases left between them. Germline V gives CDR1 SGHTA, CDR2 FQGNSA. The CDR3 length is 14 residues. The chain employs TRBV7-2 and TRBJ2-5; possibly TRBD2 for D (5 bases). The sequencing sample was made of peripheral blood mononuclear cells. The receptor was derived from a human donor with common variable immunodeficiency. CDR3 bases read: TGTGCCAGCAGCCCTGGACTGTCACAAGAGACC. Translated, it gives CASSPGLSQET. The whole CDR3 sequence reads CASSPGLSQETQYF. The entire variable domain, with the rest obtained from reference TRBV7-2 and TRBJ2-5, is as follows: GAGVSQSPSNKVTEKGKDVELRCDPISGHTALYWYRQSLGQGLEFLIYFQGNSAPDKSGLPSDRFSAERTGGSVSTLTIQRTQQEDSAVYLCASSPGLSQETQYFGPGTRLLVL.